This T cell receptor (beta chain) was sequenced in a study of shared clonotypes between healthy human individuals. At the level of the study: Every donor yielded three CD4 naive, three CD4 memory, two CD8 naive and one CD8 memory plate.

Sequencing was performed with immunoSEQ multiplex PCR; in TCRdb, only in-frame clones are kept and a portion is missing. The table has 850,000 to 1,200,000 clones, 70% to 80% seen once. Per the germline V gene, CDR1 is MNHNS and CDR2 is SASEGT. The CDR3 totals 13 residues. Trimming took off 2 bases at V and 4 bases at J, with 9 bases between the two ends. Overall study results and limits: Naive subsets usually exceeded memory subsets in estimated richness. Sharing across a few donors was seen in 4% to 6.5% of naive CD4 clonotypes.

Points on this clone: The antigen is undetermined. The same CDR3 is also encoded by other DNA sequences in this sample.

This TCR was sampled from a man between 18 and 29 years old in good health. This chain uses TRBV6-1 with TRBJ2-7, with a possible D match to TRBD2 (6 bases). Material: memory CD4+ T cells sorted from blood. Sample subset: CD45RA-negative fraction. This chain's CDR3 is CASSERERYEQYF. The CDR3 DNA reads TGTGCCAGCAGTGAACGGGAGAGGTACGAGCAGTACTTC.